Below, 5 T cell receptor beta chains from the same sample are listed, as sequenced in a study of cytomegalovirus exposure and HLA in healthy donors. 13 Jbeta primers and 60 Vbeta primers were used for the PCR. Assay used: immunoSEQ multiplex PCR; TCRdb lists only in-frame clones, some missing. This table holds around 190,000 clones, over 65% found once. The material sequenced was PBMCs. These receptors were collected from a man aged 35 to 55 in good health and CMV-seropositive.

The rearrangement links TRBV6-1 to TRBJ2-5; 7 bases are a match to TRBD2. J was trimmed by 5 bases and V by 3 bases; bases with no gene match: 15. This CDR3 is built from 17 residues. CDR1 and CDR2 (germline): MNHNS, SASEGT. The CDR3 nucleotides read TGTGCCAGCAGTGAGAGTGGGAGGGGATGGTCGTTGGAGACCCAGTACTTC. Protein sequence: CASSESGRGWSLETQYF.

Note on this clone: Given the absence of the conserved phenylalanine or tryptophan at the CDR3 end, a read error is likely. The chain couples TRBV5-4 to TRBJ2-7, with D possibly TRBD1 on 7 matching bases. Germline values: CDR1 SGHNT, CDR2 YYREEE (reference sequence). Deletions cut 4 bases from V and 0 bases from J, with 20 bases between. The CDR3 covers 17 residues. This CDR3 reads CASSLAPAGGSSYEQYL. The CDR3 nucleotides are TGTGCCAGCAGCCTCGCCCCCGCAGGGGGGAGCTCCTACGAGCAGTACCTC.

This chain links TRBV10-3 with TRBJ1-4; possibly TRBD1 for D (5 bases). Germline V gives CDR1 ENHRY, CDR2 SYGVKD. Between the trimmed V and J ends, which lost 6 bases and 8 bases, there was a span of 16 bases. CDR3 length: 14 residues. CDR3 sequence (DNA): TGTGCCATCAGGGAGGGGTCGGGTCGAGAAAAACTGTTTTTT. It is translated as CAIREGSGREKLFF.

The rearrangement uses TRBV7-9 and TRBJ2-5; 12 bases map to TRBD2. This CDR3 is built from 16 residues. Trimming removed 5 bases from V and 2 bases from J; junction bases left unmatched: 6. Germline assignment: CDR1 SEHNR and CDR2 FQNEAQ (reference sequence). This CDR3 reads CASSPWTSGTQETQYF. The CDR3 region has the DNA TGTGCCAGCAGCCCGTGGACTAGCGGGACGCAAGAGACCCAGTACTTC.

The chain joins TRBV2 to TRBJ2-4; possibly TRBD2 for D (5 bases). CDR1 and CDR2 (germline): SNHLY, FYNNEI. V lost 9 bases to trimming and J lost 3 bases, with 24 bases between them. This CDR3 is built from 17 residues. CDR3 DNA: TGTGCCAGTGACCACCCAGGACTTCCCCGGGGCAAAAACATTCAGTACTTC. This translates into CASDHPGLPRGKNIQYF.